This T cell receptor delta chain came from a study of Vδ1+ human thymocytes. Trimming took 4 bases from V and 3 from J; bases not matched to a gene: 25. Germline assignment: CDR1 TSWWSYY and CDR2 QGS. The CDR3 length is 22 residues. This clone has a handful of counts. Its antigen is not known. Extracted RNA was reverse transcribed into cDNA. CDR3 amplicons came from multiplex PCR with pooled V-gene forward and constant-region reverse primers. TCRdb reanalyzed the multiplex PCR reads using CATT. Of around 56,000 delta-chain clones listed, around 16% are singletons. Study results and caveats: Highly polyclonal TRG and TRD repertoires with Gaussian CDR3 length distributions appeared in thymus.

Sequencing used Vdelta1+ gamma-delta thymocytes from the thymus. Described subset: FACS-sorted CD3+ TCRalphabeta- TCRVdelta1+ TCRVdelta2- thymocytes. The rearrangement links TRDV1 to TRDJ1, with 11 bases identical to TRDD3. This receptor was obtained from a girl under two years old who had congenital heart surgery. In nucleotides, the CDR3 is TGTGCTCTTGGGGGCCGAAACGACGGGGCCACCTTACTGGGGGATAAGCCCGATAAACTCATCTTT. Its translation is CALGGRNDGATLLGDKPDKLIF.